Each of the 20 T cell receptor beta chains below was sequenced from the same sample in a study of sequential checkpoint blockade in melanoma. Using immunoSEQ multiplex PCR, the repertoire was profiled, and TCRdb retains in-frame clones only, with some absent. This sample has tens of thousands of clones, with approximately 82% found just once. Treatment denoted: randomized to nivolumab then ipilimumab (arm A) or the reverse (arm B). This specimen consisted of CD8+ T cells sorted from blood (inferred from file names), obtained from a patient given nivolumab and ipilimumab in sequence. The receptor source for this set is a human donor with melanoma.

The chain is built from TRBV5-1 and TRBJ2-7; TRBD1 matches 8 bases. Germline loops: CDR1 SGHRS, CDR2 YFSETQ. There are 14 residues in the CDR3. The J segment lost 3 bases and the V segment lost 2 bases, leaving 4 bases of the junction unmatched. The CDR3 here is CASSLDRGFYEQYF. CDR3 in DNA: TGCGCCAGCAGCTTAGACAGGGGTTTCTACGAGCAGTACTTC.

This rearrangement joins TRBV9 to TRBJ1-5, with 8 positions matching TRBD1. V gave up 7 bases and J gave up 0 bases; unmatched junction bases: 6. Germline CDR1 and CDR2: SGDLS and YYNGEE. This CDR3 is 15 amino acids long. The CDR3 reads CASGRTGGSNQPQHF. The CDR3 nucleotides are TGTGCCAGCGGCCGAACAGGGGGTAGCAATCAGCCCCAGCATTTT.

In the case of this clone: Its ends do not fully match the called genes, so a read error is possible. Distinct nucleotide sequences in the sample also encode this CDR3. V is TRBV19 and J is TRBJ1-5; TRBD1 is a possible D gene (6 bases). The CDR3 sequence is 14 residues long. CDR1 and CDR2 (germline): LNHDA, SQIVND (reference sequence). This CDR3 is CASSIYRDNQPQHF. The DNA for the CDR3 is TGTGCCAGTAGTATTTACAGGGACAATCAGCCCCAGCACTTT. Combining the CDR3 with reference TRBV19 and TRBJ1-5 gives the whole variable domain DGGITQSPKYLFRKEGQNVTLSCEQNLNHDAMYWYRQDPGQGLRLIYYSQIVNDFQKGDIAEGYSVSREKKESFPLTVTSAQKNPTAFYLCASSIYRDNQPQHFGDGTRLSIL.

CDR3 bases: TGTGCCAGCAGCGCCGGACTCGCAATCGGCGAGCAGTACTTC. Its protein product is CASSAGLAIGEQYF. This chain connects TRBV5-6 to TRBJ2-7, with a weak D call TRBD2 (5 bases). The CDR3 contains 14 residues. Per germline, CDR1 SGHDT and CDR2 YYEEEE. V was shortened by 4 bases and J by 6 bases, with 17 bases between the two germline ends.

The chain recombines TRBV9 with TRBJ2-2, with 10 bases fitting TRBD2. The CDR3 sequence is 16 residues long. The V segment lost 4 bases and the J segment 5 bases; nucleotides outside the gene matches: 8. Germline assignment: CDR1 SGDLS and CDR2 YYNGEE. The CDR3 DNA is TGTGCCAGCAGCATCGGAGGGACTAGCGTAACCGGGGAGCTGTTTTTT. This gives the protein CASSIGGTSVTGELFF.

This clone was counted only a few times. The J gene is TRBJ1-2, the V gene TRBV5-6; the D is unclear. From germline, CDR1 is SGHDT and CDR2 YYEEEE. Trimming took 0 bases from V and 0 from J, leaving 6 bases between them. There are 14 residues in the CDR3. CDR3: CASSLGRTNYGYTF. The CDR3, as DNA: TGTGCCAGCAGCTTGGGCAGGACTAACTATGGCTACACCTTC.

The chain couples TRBV5-6 to TRBJ2-7; tentative D call: TRBD2 (5 bases). V lost 0 bases, J lost 5 bases, and 12 bases lay in between. The CDR3 is 14 amino acids. In germline, CDR1 is SGHDT, CDR2 YYEEEE. The CDR3 DNA is TGTGCCAGCAGCTTGGAACTAGGTCGGGACGAGCAGTACTTC. It specifies CASSLELGRDEQYF.

V and J are TRBV27 and TRBJ1-1; 7 nucleotides agree with TRBD1. The V gene end was trimmed by 9 bases and the J gene end by 1 base; junction bases not matched to a gene: 5. The CDR3 loop spans 13 amino acids. Germline CDR1 MNHEY, CDR2 SMNVEV (reference sequence). DNA of the CDR3: TGTGCCAGTTCAAGGGGGCAGAACACTGAAGCTTTCTTT. It encodes CASSRGQNTEAFF.

This clone came up a few times. The V gene is TRBV13, the J gene TRBJ2-7; D is undetermined. Looked up from germline, CDR1 is PRHDT and CDR2 is FYEKMQ (reference sequence). CDR3 length equals 13 residues. Trimming pared 1 base from V and 5 bases from J, leaving 9 bases between. DNA for the CDR3: TGTGCCAGCAGCTTAGACCCCGAGGACGAGCAGTACTTC. Its protein is CASSLDPEDEQYF.

This clone has only a few counts. The same CDR3 is also encoded by other DNA sequences in this sample. V and J are TRBV2 and TRBJ2-7; D is perhaps TRBD1 (5 bases). This CDR3 is 14 amino acids long. Trimming took 2 bases from V and 1 from J, leaving 9 bases between them. Germline CDR1 is SNHLY and CDR2 is FYNNEI. The CDR3 coding sequence is TGTGCCAGCAGTGAATTGACAGATTCCTACGAGCAGTACTTC. Translating it yields CASSELTDSYEQYF.

The genes are TRBV29-1 and TRBJ2-1; D is ambiguous. V was pared by 1 base and J by 13 bases, with 8 bases between. The CDR3 consists of 10 residues. Germline-derived CDR1 and CDR2 are SQVTM and ANQGSEA. The CDR3 DNA is TGCAGCGTTGAAGTCCTAGTCCAGTTCTTC. Translated: CSVEVLVQFF.

The chain has TRBV28 and TRBJ2-5; the match to TRBD2 covers 10 bases. Germline V lookup: CDR1 MDHEN, CDR2 SYDVKM. V was clipped by 1 base and J by 4 bases; unmatched bases: 9. The CDR3 loop spans 17 amino acids. The CDR3 DNA sequence: TGTGCCAGCAGTTTATATGCTAGCGGGGGCGAGGGAGAGACCCAGTACTTC. This codes for CASSLYASGGEGETQYF.

This sequence joins TRBV28 and TRBJ2-7; 8 bases fit TRBD1. Germline V gene sequence: CDR1 MDHEN, CDR2 SYDVKM. V lost 3 bases and J lost 6; bases outside the gene matches: 7. This CDR3 has 14 residues. The CDR3 nucleotides read TGTGCCAGCAGTTTTGACAGGGGAGCCCTCGAGCAGTACTTC. Translated: CASSFDRGALEQYF.

The gene calls are TRBV28 and TRBJ2-7; no reliable D call. Trimming cost V 5 bases and J 0 bases, with 17 bases left between them. This CDR3 contains 16 residues. The germline V gene encodes CDR1 MDHEN and CDR2 SYDVKM. Here the CDR3 reads CASSPPRALHSYEQYF. The CDR3 DNA follows: TGTGCCAGCAGTCCCCCCCGAGCGTTGCACTCCTACGAGCAGTACTTC.

The chain links TRBV7-9 to TRBJ2-7; D is perhaps TRBD1 (5 bases). The CDR3 runs 15 residues. Trimming took off 3 bases at V and 1 base at J, with 13 bases between the two ends. Germline-derived CDR1 and CDR2 are SEHNR and FQNEAQ (reference sequence). The DNA for the CDR3 is TGTGCCAGCAGCTTGGAGAACAGGCGATCCTACGAGCAGTACTTC. Translated, it gives CASSLENRRSYEQYF.

V and J are TRBV5-4 and TRBJ1-1; D perhaps matches TRBD1 (6 bases). The CDR3 is made up of 15 amino acids. The germline gives CDR1 SGHNT, CDR2 YYREEE (reference sequence). V dropped 2 bases and J dropped 5 bases, with 16 bases sitting between them. CDR3 nucleotides: TGTGCCAGCAGCTTTTGGGGGGGGGCTGATACTGAAGCTTTCTTT. This codes for CASSFWGGADTEAFF.

The V gene is TRBV9, the J gene TRBJ1-6; maybe TRBD1 (6 bases). The germline V gene has CDR1 SGDLS and CDR2 YYNGEE. The CDR3 totals 16 residues. V was trimmed by 0 bases and J by 5 bases, leaving 12 bases between them. The CDR3 is CASSVAPTGDNSPLHF. The CDR3 DNA sequence: TGTGCCAGCAGCGTAGCCCCGACAGGTGATAATTCACCCCTCCACTTT.

The chain joins TRBV28 to TRBJ1-2, with no clear D. In germline, CDR1 is MDHEN, CDR2 SYDVKM. Trimming removed 8 bases at V and 3 bases at J, with 7 bases between. This CDR3 is 11 amino acids long. As DNA, the CDR3 is TGTGCCAGCCGTTCATACTATGGCTACACCTTC. Translated, it gives CASRSYYGYTF.

This rearrangement joins TRBV6-6 to TRBJ1-2, with D possibly matching TRBD1 (5 bases). V gave up 10 bases and J gave up 9 bases, with 18 bases separating them. Germline CDR1 MNHNY, CDR2 SVGAGI (reference sequence). The CDR3 is 12 amino acids. CDR3 coding DNA: TGTGCCACTAGGGGACTCAGTAGTCGCTACACCTTC. Protein product: CATRGLSSRYTF.

This clone was seen a few times. The rearrangement joins TRBV9 to TRBJ2-3, with 12 bases lining up with TRBD2. CDR1 is SGDLS, CDR2 YYNGEE, per germline. The CDR3 is 15 residues long. Trimming removed 3 bases from V and 4 bases from J; junction bases left unmatched: 3. The CDR3 sequence: CASSASGGEADTQYF. DNA for the CDR3: TGTGCCAGCAGCGCTAGCGGGGGGGAGGCAGATACGCAGTATTTT. The variable domain in full, with the rest retrieved from reference TRBV9 and TRBJ2-3, is DSGVTQTPKHLITATGQRVTLRCSPRSGDLSVYWYQQSLDQGLQFLIQYYNGEERAKGNILERFSAQQFPDLHSELNLSSLELGDSALYFCASSASGGEADTQYFGPGTRLTVL.